These 27 T cell receptor beta chains originate from one sample sequenced in a study of T cells in Graves' hyperthyroidism and ophthalmopathy. RNA transcripts served as the template for amplifying TCR beta CDR3 regions. TCR CDR3 underwent first-round RT-PCR with the HTBI primer set. TCRdb analysed the multiplex PCR reads with MiXCR anew, one entry per CDR3 protein. The table lists about 200,000 distinct CDR3 sequences, 17% of them singletons. The specimen was blood. These receptors came from a woman between 50 and 59 years old with Graves' hyperthyroidism.

The chain employs TRBV6-9 and TRBJ2-5; TRBD1 aligns across 7 bases. Losses at the gene ends were 4 bases for V and 4 bases for J; bases not matched to a gene: 6. CDR1 and CDR2 from the germline V gene are MNHGY and SVAAGI. The CDR3 runs to 14 residues. The CDR3 DNA sequence: TGTGCCAGCAGTTCCACGACAGGGACAGAGACCCAGTACTTC. Its protein is CASSSTTGTETQYF.

Only a few counts were recorded for this clonotype. The rearrangement links TRBV28 to TRBJ1-4; D call uncertain. Trimming took off 2 bases at V and 5 bases at J, with 9 bases between the two ends. This CDR3 region has 14 residues. CDR1 and CDR2 (germline): MDHEN, SYDVKM. CDR3 bases: TGTGCCAGCAGTTTAAGGCTCCCGAATGAAAAACTGTTTTTT. Amino acid sequence: CASSLRLPNEKLFF.

This rearrangement joins TRBV19 to TRBJ2-1; a weak D match, TRBD1 (6 bases). CDR3 size: 14 residues. Germline CDR1 reads LNHDA; CDR2 reads SQIVND (reference sequence). The V end lost 3 bases, the J end lost 7 bases, and 13 bases lay between the germline ends. The CDR3 is CASSILGTRNEQFF. CDR3 coding DNA: TGTGCCAGTAGTATCTTGGGGACAAGGAATGAGCAGTTCTTC.

This clonotype has at least ten counts. The V call is TRBV2, the J call TRBJ1-4; no clear D gene. Germline CDR1 and CDR2: SNHLY and FYNNEI. V dropped 7 bases and J dropped 3 bases, with 9 bases sitting between them. The CDR3 has 13 amino acids. The CDR3 sequence: CASKTQANEKLFF. The CDR3 DNA sequence: TGTGCCAGCAAGACCCAGGCTAATGAAAAACTGTTTTTT.

This clonotype was observed a few times. The chain combines TRBV5-6 with TRBJ1-1; the match to TRBD1 covers 11 bases. CDR3 size: 17 residues. V was clipped by 2 bases and J by 5 bases; unmatched bases: 11. CDR1 is SGHDT, CDR2 YYEEEE, per germline. DNA of the CDR3: TGTGCCAGCAGCTTTCGTCGGGGACAGGGGGATGGAACTGAAGCTTTCTTT. Protein product: CASSFRRGQGDGTEAFF.

This clonotype has only a few counts. The chain employs TRBV4-2 and TRBJ2-7, with TRBD2 as a possible D gene (5 bases). V lost 0 bases, J lost 1 base, and 13 bases lay in between. The germline V gene has CDR1 LGHNA and CDR2 YNFKEQ. CDR3 size: 16 residues. The CDR3 coding sequence is TGTGCCAGCAGCCAAGATCGAGCGGAGAATTCCTACGAGCAGTACTTC. Translation: CASSQDRAENSYEQYF.

The genes are TRBV28 and TRBJ1-5; 8 bases map to TRBD1. Germline assignment: CDR1 MDHEN and CDR2 SYDVKM. This CDR3 comprises 19 residues. Trimming took 4 bases from V and 1 from J; bases not matched to a gene: 15. The chain's CDR3 is CASSYGGWAGGASNQPQHF. CDR3 DNA: TGTGCCAGCAGTTATGGTGGGTGGGCAGGGGGCGCGAGCAATCAGCCCCAGCATTTT.

This chain links TRBV18 with TRBJ1-1, with unresolved D. V was pared by 4 bases and J by 2 bases, with 20 bases between. The length of the CDR3 is 17 residues. In germline, CDR1 is KGHSH, CDR2 LQKENI. The CDR3 is CASSLREGDYGNTEAFF. CDR3 nucleotides: TGTGCCAGCTCACTCCGGGAGGGCGATTACGGAAACACTGAAGCTTTCTTT.

In the case of this clonotype: The germline gene is not matched at one end of the junction; a read error may be the cause. This rearrangement joins TRBV6-5 to TRBJ2-7; 7 bases map to TRBD1. The CDR3 runs 16 residues. Germline values: CDR1 MNHEY, CDR2 SVGAGI. CDR3: CASSYLRQGVTYGQYF. CDR3 bases: TGTGCCAGCAGTTACCTCAGGCAGGGGGTCACCTACGGGCAGTACTTC.

This clonotype was detected only a few times. The chain joins TRBV29-1 to TRBJ1-2; TRBD1 is a possible D gene (5 bases). Germline CDR1 SQVTM, CDR2 ANQGSEA. The CDR3 is 13 residues long. V lost 6 bases and J 1 base, leaving 12 bases between the germline ends. The CDR3 DNA follows: TGCAGCGTCACAGGTCAGCTTAACTATGGCTACACCTTC. The encoded protein is CSVTGQLNYGYTF.

The CDR3: CASSPWVRDSTYNEQFF. The CDR3 nucleotides are TGTGCCAGCTCACCATGGGTCCGGGACTCAACCTACAATGAGCAGTTCTTC. The chain links TRBV18 to TRBJ2-1; a possible D gene is TRBD2 (6 bases). V was cut by 2 bases and J by 2 bases, with 16 bases left in between. The CDR3 contains 17 residues. CDR1 is KGHSH and CDR2 is LQKENI in the germline V gene. The whole variable domain, filled in from reference TRBV18 and TRBJ2-1, reads NAGVMQNPRHLVRRRGQEARLRCSPMKGHSHVYWYRQLPEEGLKFMVYLQKENIIDESGMPKERFSAEFPKEGPSILRIQQVVRGDSAAYFCASSPWVRDSTYNEQFFGPGTRLTVL.

This clonotype was seen repeatedly, ten times or more. The CDR3 is CASSPDRGWTEAFF. The CDR3 nucleotides are TGTGCCAGCTCACCAGACAGGGGTTGGACTGAAGCTTTCTTT. The gene calls are TRBV18 and TRBJ1-1, with 8 bases that match TRBD1. There are 14 residues in the CDR3. V lost 2 bases to trimming and J lost 5 bases; unmatched junction nucleotides: 4. The germline CDR1 and CDR2 sequences are KGHSH and LQKENI.

This clonotype was detected many times. The chain couples TRBV10-3 to TRBJ2-5, with D possibly TRBD1 on 6 matching bases. V was shortened by 2 bases and J by 5 bases, with 9 bases between the two germline ends. The CDR3 is made up of 13 amino acids. The germline gives CDR1 ENHRY, CDR2 SYGVKD. The CDR3 protein is CAISETGKETQYF. In DNA, the CDR3 is TGTGCCATCAGTGAGACAGGGAAGGAGACCCAGTACTTC.

This clonotype has only a few counts. Written as DNA, the CDR3 is TGTGCCAGCAGGCCAGGGGTTATGAACACTGAAGCTTTCTTT. The encoded protein is CASRPGVMNTEAFF. The rearrangement joins TRBV5-8 to TRBJ1-1, with D maybe TRBD1 (6 bases). CDR1 and CDR2 from the germline V gene are SGHTS and YDEGEE. The V end was cut by 5 bases, the J end by 0 bases, with 11 bases between. This CDR3 has 14 amino acids.

The chain employs TRBV12-3 or TRBV12-4 and TRBJ2-5; 14 bases line up with TRBD2. Trimming removed 6 bases from V and 4 bases from J; junction bases left unmatched: 7. The CDR3 is 16 amino acids. In DNA, the CDR3 is TGTGCCAGCAGCTTGGGACTAGCGGGGGAGGGAGAGACCCAGTACTTC. Protein sequence: CASSLGLAGEGETQYF.

In its sample, this clonotype was seen many times. The genes are TRBV20-1 and TRBJ2-3, with unresolved D. From germline, CDR1 is DFQATT and CDR2 SNEGSKA (reference sequence). Deletions cut 3 bases from V and 1 base from J, with 14 bases between. The CDR3 sequence is 15 residues long. This CDR3 reads CSASLPERRTDTQYF. In DNA form, the CDR3 reads TGCAGTGCTAGTCTGCCGGAGCGACGCACAGATACGCAGTATTTT.

This clonotype was counted only a few times. CDR3 in amino acids: CASQKETGNTIYF. In DNA, the CDR3 is TGTGCCAGCCAAAAAGAGACTGGAAACACCATATATTTT. This rearrangement joins TRBV2 to TRBJ1-3; D is unclear. Trimming removed 8 bases from V and 2 bases from J, with 10 bases in between. This CDR3 contains 13 residues. Germline-derived CDR1 and CDR2 are SNHLY and FYNNEI.

This clonotype was seen more than once but under ten times. V and J are TRBV30 and TRBJ1-1; D is perhaps TRBD1 (5 bases). V lost 5 bases to trimming and J lost 8 bases, with 15 bases between them. The CDR3 is 12 amino acids. Germline V gene lookup returns CDR1 GTSNPN and CDR2 SVGIG (reference sequence). The CDR3 spells CAWDPGHLEAFF. CDR3 in DNA: TGTGCCTGGGACCCCGGACACTTAGAAGCTTTCTTT.

This chain uses TRBV20-1 with TRBJ1-4; perhaps TRBD1 as D (5 bases). Germline CDR1 and CDR2: DFQATT and SNEGSKA (reference sequence). V lost 2 bases and J 8 bases, leaving 12 bases between the germline ends. The CDR3 runs 13 residues. CDR3 in DNA: TGCAGTGCTAGATCGGATGGGGGGGAAAAACTGTTTTTT. The encoded protein is CSARSDGGEKLFF.

Only a few counts were recorded for this clonotype. The chain carries TRBV7-6 and TRBJ2-1; 9 nucleotides line up with TRBD2. V shed 7 bases and J 3 bases; nucleotides not matched to a gene: 7. CDR3 length: 15 amino acids. CDR1 is SGHVS and CDR2 is FNYEAQ in the germline V gene. CDR3 loop: CASTEREESYNEQFF. CDR3 DNA sequence: TGTGCCAGCACAGAGCGGGAGGAAAGCTACAATGAGCAGTTCTTC.

CDR3 DNA sequence: TGTGCCAGCAGCTTAGGGCCAACAGGGGCGGCTTCTGGAAACACCATATATTTT. It codes for CASSLGPTGAASGNTIYF. The rearrangement joins TRBV7-2 to TRBJ1-3; 7 nucleotides line up with TRBD1. The CDR3 is 18 residues long. V trimming: 1 base; J trimming: 1 base; junction bases outside the gene matches: 10. The V gene's germline CDR1 is SGHTA and CDR2 FQGNSA.

The rearrangement uses TRBV12-3 or TRBV12-4 and TRBJ1-2; 11 bases map to TRBD1. This CDR3 has 14 residues. V was pared by 4 bases and J by 4 bases, with 2 bases of the junction left unmatched. The CDR3, as DNA: TGTGCCAGCAGTTCGGACAGGGGGCTCTATGGCTACACCTTC. Its protein product is CASSSDRGLYGYTF.

This clonotype was found many times. The gene calls are TRBV10-3 and TRBJ1-4; 8 positions agree with TRBD1. After removal of 10 bases from V and 8 bases from J, the junction contained 15 bases not matched to a gene. The CDR3 consists of 15 residues. Looked up from germline, CDR1 is ENHRY and CDR2 is SYGVKD. CDR3 bases: TGTGCCACCACCGTGACCAGGGGGCAAGGGGAAAAACTGTTTTTT. Residues: CATTVTRGQGEKLFF.

The table lists this clonotype with many counts. The CDR3 loop reads CASSPTVTNTGELFF. The CDR3 DNA sequence: TGTGCCAGCAGCCCGACGGTCACGAACACCGGGGAGCTGTTTTTT. This rearrangement joins TRBV3-1 to TRBJ2-2; unclear D gene. The V and J ends lost 4 bases and 0 bases respectively, with 9 bases between them. The CDR3 extends over 15 amino acids. The germline gives CDR1 LGHDT, CDR2 YNNKEL (reference sequence).

Many counts were recorded for this clonotype. The CDR3 DNA follows: TGTGCCAGCAGTTTATCGGTAGCGGGAGTGGGACAAGAGACCCAGTACTTC. This translates into CASSLSVAGVGQETQYF. The chain has TRBV27 and TRBJ2-5; 9 bases are shared with TRBD2. V lost 0 bases to trimming and J lost 2 bases; unmatched junction nucleotides: 7. Germline V CDR1 and CDR2: MNHEY, SMNVEV (reference sequence). The CDR3 is made up of 17 amino acids.

This chain joins TRBV19 and TRBJ1-4; D possibly corresponds to TRBD1 (5 bases). V lost 3 bases to trimming and J lost 7 bases, with 9 bases between them. This CDR3 has 13 residues. CDR1 and CDR2 (germline): LNHDA, SQIVND (reference sequence). The chain's CDR3 is CASSMSRAEKLFF. CDR3 DNA sequence: TGTGCCAGTAGTATGTCCAGGGCTGAAAAACTGTTTTTT.

The V call is TRBV7-3, the J call TRBJ2-2; possible D gene TRBD2, 5 bases. The germline V and J ends were trimmed by 5 bases and 6 bases, with 22 bases remaining between them. Germline CDR1 is SGHTA and CDR2 is FQGTGA. The CDR3 is 17 residues long. The CDR3 DNA sequence: TGTGCCAGCAGCCCACACCCCAGGACTTCTCAATCCGGGGAGCTGTTTTTT. It encodes CASSPHPRTSQSGELFF.